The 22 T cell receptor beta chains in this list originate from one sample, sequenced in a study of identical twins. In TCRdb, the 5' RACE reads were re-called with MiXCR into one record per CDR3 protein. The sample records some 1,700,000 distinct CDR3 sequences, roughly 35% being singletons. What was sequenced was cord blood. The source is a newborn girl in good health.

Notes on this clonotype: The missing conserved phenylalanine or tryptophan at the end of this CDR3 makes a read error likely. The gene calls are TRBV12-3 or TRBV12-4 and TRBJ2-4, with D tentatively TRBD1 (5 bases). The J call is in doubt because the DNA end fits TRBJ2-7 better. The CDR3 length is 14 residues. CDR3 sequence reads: CASRDRGQPYEQYL. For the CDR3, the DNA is TGTGCCAGCAGGGACCGAGGACAACCCTACGAGCAGTACTTA.

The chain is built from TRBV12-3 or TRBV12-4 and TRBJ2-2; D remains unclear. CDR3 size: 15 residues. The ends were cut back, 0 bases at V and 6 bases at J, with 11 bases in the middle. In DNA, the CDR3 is TGTGCCAGCAGTTTAGCGCTGTGGGGATCCGGGGAGCTGTTTTTT. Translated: CASSLALWGSGELFF.

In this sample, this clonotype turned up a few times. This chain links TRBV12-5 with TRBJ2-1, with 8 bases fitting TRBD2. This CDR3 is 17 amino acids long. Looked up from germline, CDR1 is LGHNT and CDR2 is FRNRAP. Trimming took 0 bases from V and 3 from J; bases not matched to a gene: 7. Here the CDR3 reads CASGLVIAGGRYNEQFF. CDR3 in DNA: TGTGCTAGTGGTTTGGTAATTGCGGGAGGCCGCTACAATGAGCAGTTCTTC.

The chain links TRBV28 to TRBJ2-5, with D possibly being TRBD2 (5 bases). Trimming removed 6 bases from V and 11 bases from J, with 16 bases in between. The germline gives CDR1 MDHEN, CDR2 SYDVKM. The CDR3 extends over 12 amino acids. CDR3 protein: CASSYGMKEQYF. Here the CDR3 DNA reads TGTGCCAGCAGCTACGGGATGAAAGAGCAGTACTTC.

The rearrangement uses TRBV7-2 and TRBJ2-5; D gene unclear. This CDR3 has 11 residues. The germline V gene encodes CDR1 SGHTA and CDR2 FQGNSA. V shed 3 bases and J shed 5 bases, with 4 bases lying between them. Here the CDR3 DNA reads TGTGCCAGCAGCTTTTATGAGACCCAGTACTTC. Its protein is CASSFYETQYF.

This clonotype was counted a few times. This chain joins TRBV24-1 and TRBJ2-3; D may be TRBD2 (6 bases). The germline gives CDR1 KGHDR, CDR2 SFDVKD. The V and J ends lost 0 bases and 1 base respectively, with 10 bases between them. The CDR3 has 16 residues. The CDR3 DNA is TGTGCCACCAGTGATTTGTTCGCTAGCGGCACAGATACGCAGTATTTT. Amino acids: CATSDLFASGTDTQYF.

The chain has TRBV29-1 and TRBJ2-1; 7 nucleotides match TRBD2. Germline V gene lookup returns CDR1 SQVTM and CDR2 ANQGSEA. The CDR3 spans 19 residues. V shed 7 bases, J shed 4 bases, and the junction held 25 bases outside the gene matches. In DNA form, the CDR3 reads TGCAGCGCCGCGGGGACGAGCGGGATCACTTTGCCGTCTTACAATGAGCAGTTCTTC. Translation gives CSAAGTSGITLPSYNEQFF.

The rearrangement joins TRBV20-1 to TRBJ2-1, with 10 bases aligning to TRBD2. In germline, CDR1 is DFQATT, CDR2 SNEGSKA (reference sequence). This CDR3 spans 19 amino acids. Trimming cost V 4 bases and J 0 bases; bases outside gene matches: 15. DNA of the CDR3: TGCAGTGCTATCCTCTGGGGGAGCGGGAGGGAGAGCTCCTACAATGAGCAGTTCTTC. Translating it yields CSAILWGSGRESSYNEQFF.

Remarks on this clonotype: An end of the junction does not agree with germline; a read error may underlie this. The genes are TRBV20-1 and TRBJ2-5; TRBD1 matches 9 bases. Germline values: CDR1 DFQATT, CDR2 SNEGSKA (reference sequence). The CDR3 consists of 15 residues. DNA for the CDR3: TGCAGTGCCCGCCGGGACAGGGCTTACTTAGAGCCCCAGTACTTC. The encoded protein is CSARRDRAYLEPQYF.

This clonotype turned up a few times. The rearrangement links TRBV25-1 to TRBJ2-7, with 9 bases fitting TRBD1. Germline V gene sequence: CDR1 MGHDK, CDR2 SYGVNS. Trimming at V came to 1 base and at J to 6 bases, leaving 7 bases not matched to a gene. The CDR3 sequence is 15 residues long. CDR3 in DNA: TGTGCCAGCAGTGAATCTTCCGGGACAGGGACCGAGCAGTACTTC. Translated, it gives CASSESSGTGTEQYF.

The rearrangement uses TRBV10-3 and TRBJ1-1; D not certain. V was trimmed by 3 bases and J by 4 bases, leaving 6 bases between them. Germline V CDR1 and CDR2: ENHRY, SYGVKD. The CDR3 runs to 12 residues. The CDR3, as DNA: TGTGCCATCAGTGACATGACCACTGAAGCTTTCTTT. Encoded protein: CAISDMTTEAFF.

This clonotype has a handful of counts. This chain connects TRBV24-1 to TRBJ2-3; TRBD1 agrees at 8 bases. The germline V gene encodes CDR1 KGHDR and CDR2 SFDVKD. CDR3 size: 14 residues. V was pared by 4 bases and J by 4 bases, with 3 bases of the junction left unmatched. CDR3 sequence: CATSDQDRADTQYF. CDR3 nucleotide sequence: TGTGCCACCAGTGACCAGGACAGGGCAGATACGCAGTATTTT.

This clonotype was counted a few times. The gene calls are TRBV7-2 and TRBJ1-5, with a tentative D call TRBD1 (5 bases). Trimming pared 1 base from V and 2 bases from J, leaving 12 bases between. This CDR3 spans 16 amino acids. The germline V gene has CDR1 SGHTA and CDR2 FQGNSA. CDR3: CASSLGQGAGNQPQHF. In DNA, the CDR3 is TGTGCCAGCAGCTTAGGGCAAGGGGCGGGCAATCAGCCCCAGCATTTT.

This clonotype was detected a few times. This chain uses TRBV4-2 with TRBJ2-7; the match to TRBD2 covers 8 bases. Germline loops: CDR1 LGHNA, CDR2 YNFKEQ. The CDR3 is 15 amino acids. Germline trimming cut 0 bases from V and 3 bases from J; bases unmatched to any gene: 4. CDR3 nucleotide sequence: TGTGCCAGCAGCCAAGAAATCCTAGCGGGCTACGAGCAGTACTTC. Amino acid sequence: CASSQEILAGYEQYF.

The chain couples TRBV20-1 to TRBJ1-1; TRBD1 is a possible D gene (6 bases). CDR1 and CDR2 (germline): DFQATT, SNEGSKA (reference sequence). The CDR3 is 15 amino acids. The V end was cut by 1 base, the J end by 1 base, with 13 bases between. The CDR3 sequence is CSARVGGARNTEAFF. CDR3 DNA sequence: TGCAGTGCTAGAGTCGGGGGGGCTCGGAACACTGAAGCTTTCTTT.

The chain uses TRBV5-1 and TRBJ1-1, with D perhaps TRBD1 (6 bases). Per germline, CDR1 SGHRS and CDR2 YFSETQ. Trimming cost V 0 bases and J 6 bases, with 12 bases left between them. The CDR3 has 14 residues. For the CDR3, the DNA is TGCGCCAGCAGCTTGGGTCCCAGGGGCCCTGAAGCTTTCTTT. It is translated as CASSLGPRGPEAFF.

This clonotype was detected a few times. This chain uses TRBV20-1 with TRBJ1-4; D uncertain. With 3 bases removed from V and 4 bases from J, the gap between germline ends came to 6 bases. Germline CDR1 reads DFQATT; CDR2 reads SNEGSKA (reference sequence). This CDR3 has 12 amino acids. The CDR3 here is CSARKHNEKLFF. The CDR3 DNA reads TGCAGTGCTAGGAAACATAATGAAAAACTGTTTTTT.

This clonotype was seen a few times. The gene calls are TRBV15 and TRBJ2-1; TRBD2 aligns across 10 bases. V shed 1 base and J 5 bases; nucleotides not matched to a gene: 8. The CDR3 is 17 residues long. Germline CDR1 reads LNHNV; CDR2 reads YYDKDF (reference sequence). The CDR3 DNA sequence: TGTGCCACCAGCAGAGGGTCTTGGACTAGCGGAGACAATGAGCAGTTCTTC. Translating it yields CATSRGSWTSGDNEQFF.

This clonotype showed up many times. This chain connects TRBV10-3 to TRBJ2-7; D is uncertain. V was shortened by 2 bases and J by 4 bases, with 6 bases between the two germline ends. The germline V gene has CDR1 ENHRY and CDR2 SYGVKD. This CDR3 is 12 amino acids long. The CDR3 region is CAISELLYEQYF. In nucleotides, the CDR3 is TGTGCCATCAGTGAGCTTCTATACGAGCAGTACTTC.

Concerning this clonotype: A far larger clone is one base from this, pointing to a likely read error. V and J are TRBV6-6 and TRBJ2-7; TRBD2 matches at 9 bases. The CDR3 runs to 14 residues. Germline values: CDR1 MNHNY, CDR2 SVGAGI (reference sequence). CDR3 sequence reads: CAGSPTSGSYEQYF. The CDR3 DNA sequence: TGTGCCGGCAGCCCGACTAGCGGCTCCTACGAGCAGTACTTC.

CDR3 sequence reads: CASTVSRDAYEQYF. The DNA of the CDR3 is TGTGCCAGCACGGTGTCACGCGACGCCTACGAGCAGTACTTC. The rearrangement joins TRBV6-1 to TRBJ2-7, with D hard to call. The length of the CDR3 is 14 residues. V was clipped by 7 bases and J by 2 bases, with 15 bases between them. The germline gives CDR1 MNHNS, CDR2 SASEGT.

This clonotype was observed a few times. The CDR3 loop reads CASSLVGAGGPQDTQYF. The CDR3 nucleotides read TGTGCCAGCAGTTTAGTAGGAGCGGGGGGGCCTCAAGATACGCAGTATTTT. The V gene is TRBV12-3 or TRBV12-4, the J gene TRBJ2-3; 10 nucleotides align to TRBD2. The CDR3 has 17 residues. After removal of 1 base from V and 5 bases from J, the junction contained 9 bases not matched to a gene.